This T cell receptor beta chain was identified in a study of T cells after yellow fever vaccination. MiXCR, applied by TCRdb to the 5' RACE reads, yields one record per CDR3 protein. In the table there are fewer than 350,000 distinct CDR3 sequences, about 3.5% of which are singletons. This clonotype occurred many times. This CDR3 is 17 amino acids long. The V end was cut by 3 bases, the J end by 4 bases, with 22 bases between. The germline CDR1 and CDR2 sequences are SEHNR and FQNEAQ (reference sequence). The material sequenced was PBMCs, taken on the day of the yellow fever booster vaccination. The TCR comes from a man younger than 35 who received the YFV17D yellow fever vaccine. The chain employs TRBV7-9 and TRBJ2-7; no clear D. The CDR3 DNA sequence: TGTGCCAGCAGCTTTTGGCGCACCGGAGCTGGCTCTTACGAGCAGTACTTC. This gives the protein CASSFWRTGAGSYEQYF.